This TCR beta chain was identified during a study of beta chain features in type 1 diabetes. Study-level information: There were some 100,000,000 sorted cells examined across all samples. Notes on the study in general: Within the patient group, naive, central memory and Treg TCRB repertoires appeared more similar to each other than within healthy donors. Type 1 diabetes patients had VDJ junctions that carried fewer insertions and more deletions.

Sampling consisted of one heparinised blood draw per donor, averaging approximately 120 mL. This clone came up a few times. Its antigen is not known. Sequencing targeted expressed TCRB transcripts, as all isolated RNA had been reverse transcribed. TCRdb keeps only in-frame clones here, not all; method: immunoSEQ multiplex PCR. The sample carries 200,000 to 250,000 clones, over 65% recorded once. This CDR3 contains 13 residues. Trimming took off 3 bases at V and 8 bases at J, with 12 bases between the two ends. CDR1 and CDR2 from the germline V gene are MNHNS and SASEGT. The clonotype originates from a man under 40 in good health. The chain joins TRBV6-1 to TRBJ2-3; tentative D call: TRBD2 (5 bases). Sequencing input: naive CD4+ T cells from blood. The CDR3, as DNA: TGTGCCAGCAGTGACCACACCGCGGGTACGCAGTATTTT. This encodes CASSDHTAGTQYF.